What follows is one TCR beta chain and its context. Its antigen is still unknown. A universal primer site was added by template switching, and unique molecular identifiers were carried by the cDNA. TCRdb recomputed calls from the 5' RACE reads with MiXCR, one row per CDR3 protein. Among some 900,000 distinct CDR3 sequences listed, about 12% were seen once. This CDR3 is 17 amino acids long. The germline gives CDR1 LNHDA, CDR2 SQIVND (reference sequence). The V and J ends lost 7 bases and 2 bases, in that order; junction bases with no gene match: 11. This sample is drawn from a study of identical twins. Findings of the study overall: Modelling approaches yielded underestimates of out-of-frame TCR alpha sharing between monozygotic twins. Excess twin sharing in beta out-of-frame sequences was weaker.

The same data also contributed to another study, on yellow fever vaccine responses in identical twins.

The sample taken for sequencing was PBMCs. The rearrangement uses TRBV19 and TRBJ1-1, with 12 bases aligning to TRBD1. The TCR comes from a woman aged 18 to 35 in good health. The CDR3 sequence: CASNPRGQGAINTEAFF. The CDR3 DNA is TGTGCCAGTAACCCGAGGGGACAGGGGGCGATCAACACTGAAGCTTTCTTT.